This is a list of T cell receptor beta chains from one sample in a study of T cell changes during pregnancy in multiple sclerosis. Repertoires were generated with immunoSEQ multiplex PCR, while TCRdb's copy carries only in-frame clones and drops some. The sample contains 70,000 to 95,000 clones, about 93% of which appear only once. The source was peripheral blood, collected in the first trimester of pregnancy. These receptor sequences come from a female donor with multiple sclerosis, enrolled in a pregnancy study. Each CDR3 is given with its conserved first and last residue. The D gene is left open where the match is weak. Only some rows state a clone size, as once, few, many or a class for expanded clones.

d_call,j_call,v_call,clone_size,cdr3_nt,cdr3_aa
.,TRBJ1-2,TRBV19,.,TGTGCCAGTAGTACCCCGGGGAGTAACTATGGCTACACCTTC,CASSTPGSNYGYTF
TRBD2,TRBJ2-1,TRBV11-2,once,TGTGCCAGCAGCTTAAGGGTGAGGACTAGCGGAGGAGAGCAGTTCTTC,CASSLRVRTSGGEQFF
TRBD2,TRBJ2-1,TRBV6-1,.,TGTGCCAGCAGTTCCCAATCAGCGGGGGGAAATGAGCAGTTCTTC,CASSSQSAGGNEQFF
.,TRBJ2-3,TRBV6-5,.,TGTGCCAGCAGTTTCATGGGGGCCCACACAGATACGCAGTATTTT,CASSFMGAHTDTQYF
.,TRBJ1-2,TRBV30,few,TGTGCCTGGAGTGTAGGAGGGGTGGGCTACACCTTC,CAWSVGGVGYTF
TRBD1,TRBJ2-2,TRBV15,.,TGTGCCACCAGCAGAGTAGGAGACAGGGCGGGCGGCGGGGAGCTGTTTTTT,CATSRVGDRAGGGELFF
TRBD1,TRBJ2-1,TRBV25-1,.,TGTGCCGCGGGCAGGGGGCTCGATGAGCAGTTCTTC,CAAGRGLDEQFF
.,TRBJ1-1,TRBV4-1,.,TGCGCCACCACTGGGGGCCTGAACACTGAAGCTTTCTTT,CATTGGLNTEAFF
TRBD1,TRBJ1-4,TRBV2,.,TGTGCCAGCAGTGAGCGGACAGGGGTCGTTATTAATGAAAAACTGTTTTTT,CASSERTGVVINEKLFF
.,TRBJ1-2,TRBV5-4,.,TGTGCCAGCAGCAAAGAACAGGGTAGCTATGGCTACACCTTC,CASSKEQGSYGYTF
TRBD1,TRBJ1-5,TRBV19,.,TGTGCCAGTAGTGTGGACAGGGGGCGAAGCAATCAGCCCCAGCATTTT,CASSVDRGRSNQPQHF
TRBD1,TRBJ2-3,TRBV7-3,.,TGTGCCAGCAGCTTAGGGACAGAGGCGTACACAGATACGCAGTATTTT,CASSLGTEAYTDTQYF
.,TRBJ2-7,TRBV6-1,.,TGTGCCAGCAGTGAAAGGGCAGGGATGTCCTACGAGCAGTACTTC,CASSERAGMSYEQYF
TRBD1,TRBJ1-6,TRBV2,.,TGTGCCAGCAGCATAGACAGGGTATATTCACCCCTCCACTTT,CASSIDRVYSPLHF
TRBD2,TRBJ2-1,TRBV9,.,TGTGCCAGCAGCGGGACTAGCGGCAATGAGCAGTTCTTC,CASSGTSGNEQFF
.,TRBJ1-6,TRBV6-5,.,TGTGCCAGCAGTTACAGGGGACTGGATAATTCACCCCTCCACTTT,CASSYRGLDNSPLHF
TRBD2,TRBJ2-1,TRBV7-3,.,TGTGCCAGCAGCCGCGGGGGGGCCTACAATGAGCAGTTCTTC,CASSRGGAYNEQFF
.,TRBJ1-5,TRBV27,.,TGTGCCAGCTCTTTCATATCGGGAGGGACTCAGCCCCAGCATTTT,CASSFISGGTQPQHF
.,TRBJ1-1,TRBV29-1,.,TGCAGCGTGGATAGAGGGTTGAACACTGAAGCTTTCTTT,CSVDRGLNTEAFF
TRBD2,TRBJ2-2,TRBV18,.,TGTGCCAGCTCACGGACTAGCGGGGGGAACACCGGGGAGCTGTTTTTT,CASSRTSGGNTGELFF
TRBD1,TRBJ2-7,TRBV7-9,.,TGTGCCACAACCGGGACAGGGGACCTCTACGAGCAGTACTTC,CATTGTGDLYEQYF
.,TRBJ2-1,TRBV2,.,TGTGCCAGCAGTGAAATCGATGAGCAGTTCTTC,CASSEIDEQFF
TRBD1,TRBJ1-2,TRBV6-1,.,TGTGCCAGCAGGGTGACAGGGAACCATGGCTACACCTTC,CASRVTGNHGYTF
.,TRBJ1-6,TRBV7-9,.,TGTGCCAGCAGCTTCCTTGGGGCAGGGGATTCACCCCTCCACTTT,CASSFLGAGDSPLHF
TRBD2,TRBJ2-5,TRBV4-1,.,TGCGCCAGCAGCCAACAACTAGCGGGGGGGCCAGAGACCCAGTACTTC,CASSQQLAGGPETQYF
.,TRBJ2-4,TRBV27,.,TGTGCCAGCAGTTTCCCGGGTAACATTCAGTACTTC,CASSFPGNIQYF
.,TRBJ1-2,TRBV7-9,.,TGTGCCAGCAGCTTAGTCCCCCGTCTCCCGGGAACCACCTATGGCTACACCTTC,CASSLVPRLPGTTYGYTF
.,TRBJ2-1,TRBV7-7,.,TGTGCTAGCAGCTTAGCGCTTGGGCCTGGGGAGGAGCAGTTCTTC,CASSLALGPGEEQFF
.,TRBJ1-1,TRBV4-2,.,TGTGCCAGCCATTCAGGGGAAAACACTGAAGCTTTCTTT,CASHSGENTEAFF
.,TRBJ2-7,TRBV7-3,.,TGTGCCAGCAGCGACTACGGGGAAAGCTCCTACGAGCAGTACTTC,CASSDYGESSYEQYF
TRBD1,TRBJ2-1,TRBV10-3,.,TGTGCCATCCGAGACAGGGCCCTCTACAATGAGCAGTTCTTC,CAIRDRALYNEQFF
.,TRBJ1-5,TRBV27,.,TGTGCCAGCGGTAGGACTCCTAGTAGCAATCAGCCCCAGCATTTT,CASGRTPSSNQPQHF
.,TRBJ1-1,TRBV6-5,.,TGTGCCAGCAGTTACGTCCGAGGCAGGGTCACTGAAGCTTTCTTT,CASSYVRGRVTEAFF
TRBD1,TRBJ2-7,TRBV6-5,few,TGTGCCAGCAGACCAGGCGGGGACAGGTCTGTCGAGCAGTACTTC,CASRPGGDRSVEQYF
TRBD1,TRBJ1-2,TRBV5-8,.,TGTGCCAGCAGCTTGGGGCGGACAGGGGAAGACGGCTACACCTTC,CASSLGRTGEDGYTF
.,TRBJ2-1,TRBV7-8,.,TGTGCCAGCAGCTTAAGTGGTCAGGGTTATGAGCAGTTCTTC,CASSLSGQGYEQFF
TRBD1,TRBJ1-1,TRBV4-2,.,TGTGCCAGCAGCCAAGACCACGGACAGGGAACTTTAGCTTTCTTT,CASSQDHGQGTLAFF
TRBD1,TRBJ2-3,TRBV6-4,.,TGTGCCAGCAGTGATATGGCAGGGGGCGATGATACGCAGTATTTT,CASSDMAGGDDTQYF
.,TRBJ1-1,TRBV18,.,TGTGCCAGCTCCCCGCCGCGGGAGGTGAACACTGAAGCTTTCTTT,CASSPPREVNTEAFF
TRBD2,TRBJ2-7,TRBV5-1,.,TGCGCCAGCAGACCCCTAGCGGGGGAATCTGAGCAGTACTTC,CASRPLAGESEQYF
.,TRBJ2-1,TRBV11-2,.,TGTGCCAGCAGCTCAGACCCGAGCTCCTACAATGAGCAGTTCTTC,CASSSDPSSYNEQFF
.,TRBJ2-7,TRBV10-3,.,TGTGCCGCTTGGGAGGCAGGGACCTACGAGCAGTACTTC,CAAWEAGTYEQYF
TRBD2,TRBJ2-5,TRBV7-6,.,TGTGCCAGCAGCTTAGAGGTTGCAGCGGGGGTGGCGGAGACCCAGTACTTC,CASSLEVAAGVAETQYF
.,TRBJ1-2,TRBV5-4,.,TGTGCCAGCAGCTTTATCTCTGGCGGGGTCTATGGCTACACCTTC,CASSFISGGVYGYTF
TRBD1,TRBJ1-5,TRBV6-1,.,TGTGCCGTCAAGACAGGGGGCAATCAGCCCCAGCATTTT,CAVKTGGNQPQHF
.,TRBJ1-2,TRBV19,once,TGTGCCAGTAGCCCGACAGGAAGCTATGGCTACACCTTC,CASSPTGSYGYTF
TRBD1,TRBJ2-1,TRBV27,once,TGTGCCAGCAGTGGATCACAGGGGTACAATGAGCAGTTCTTC,CASSGSQGYNEQFF
TRBD2,TRBJ2-5,TRBV2,once,TGTGCCAGCAGTGAGGTTGCGGGGGGGCTCCAAGAGACCCAGTACTTC,CASSEVAGGLQETQYF
.,TRBJ2-3,TRBV11-2,.,TGTGCCAGCAGCTTAGGCCAGGGCACAGATACGCAGTATTTT,CASSLGQGTDTQYF
.,TRBJ1-5,TRBV27,.,TGTGCCAGCAGTTTACAGGCGAATCAGCCCCAGCATTTT,CASSLQANQPQHF
.,TRBJ2-1,TRBV11-2,.,TGTGCCAGCAGCTTAGATTCGGGGGCCTACAATGAGCAGTTCTTC,CASSLDSGAYNEQFF
.,TRBJ1-2,TRBV11-1,.,TGTGCCAGCAGCGCGGGACTTAACTATGGCTACACCTTC,CASSAGLNYGYTF
.,TRBJ2-3,TRBV10-3,.,TGTGCCATCAGTGATTGGCCGGCCGGGACAGATACGCAGTATTTT,CAISDWPAGTDTQYF
TRBD1,TRBJ1-2,TRBV2,.,TGTGCCAGCAGTGAATTTGACAGGGCTGACTATGGCTACACCTTC,CASSEFDRADYGYTF
.,TRBJ1-6,TRBV18,.,TGTGCCAGCTCACCACGGGAGGCTGGAGGTTCACCCCTCCACTTT,CASSPREAGGSPLHF
.,TRBJ1-1,TRBV7-3,.,TGTGCCAGCAGTTCAGGGTTTACCACTGAAGCTTTCTTT,CASSSGFTTEAFF
TRBD1,TRBJ2-3,TRBV5-1,.,TGCGCCAGCAGCTCACAGGACAGGGGAGATACGCAGTATTTT,CASSSQDRGDTQYF